The 32 T cell receptor beta chains in this list originate from one sample, sequenced in a study of beta chain features in type 1 diabetes. Isolated RNA was reverse transcribed in full, so expressed TCRB transcripts were sequenced. Here immunoSEQ multiplex PCR was the method, and the copy in TCRdb shows in-frame clones only, minus some. The table includes 200,000 to 250,000 clones, 25% to 30% detected once. Material for sequencing was central memory CD4+ T cells from blood. These receptors all come from a young man in good health.

This rearrangement joins TRBV5-1 to TRBJ2-2; D is undetermined. This CDR3 has 13 amino acids. Germline-derived CDR1 and CDR2 are SGHRS and YFSETQ. Deletions cut 4 bases from V and 7 bases from J, with 11 bases between. In DNA, the CDR3 is TGCGCCAGCAGCGGGCAAGACATCGGGGAGCTGTTTTTT. Translation gives CASSGQDIGELFF.

This clone was detected a few times. In nucleotides, the CDR3 is TGTGCCAGCAGCCCGTGGGTTAGCGGCAGTGCAGATACGCAGTATTTT. Translated: CASSPWVSGSADTQYF. The V gene is TRBV7-9, the J gene TRBJ2-3; a weak D match, TRBD2 (6 bases). Germline lookup yields CDR1 SEHNR and CDR2 FQNEAQ (reference sequence). V was trimmed by 5 bases and J by 4 bases, leaving 19 bases between them. The CDR3 length is 16 residues.

The rearrangement joins TRBV14 to TRBJ2-7; perhaps TRBD1 as D (5 bases). From germline, CDR1 is SGHDN and CDR2 FVKESK. V dropped 3 bases and J dropped 5 bases, with 14 bases sitting between them. The CDR3 extends over 14 amino acids. The CDR3 sequence: CASSHPRALDEQYF. In DNA form, the CDR3 reads TGTGCCAGCAGCCACCCCAGGGCTCTCGACGAGCAGTACTTC.

This clone has more than one count but fewer than ten. The CDR3 sequence: CASSLGTGGGTQYF. DNA for the CDR3: TGCGCCAGCAGCCTCGGGACAGGGGGTGGTACGCAGTATTTT. The chain carries TRBV5-1 and TRBJ2-3, with 11 bases matching TRBD1. Germline lookup yields CDR1 SGHRS and CDR2 YFSETQ. This CDR3 comprises 14 residues. Trimming removed 4 bases from V and 8 bases from J; junction bases left unmatched: 6. Full variable domain (missing parts from reference TRBV5-1 and TRBJ2-3): KAGVTQTPRYLIKTRGQQVTLSCSPISGHRSVSWYQQTPGQGLQFLFEYFSETQRNKGNFPGRFSGRQFSNSRSEMNVSTLELGDSALYLCASSLGTGGGTQYFGPGTRLTVL.

Only a few counts were recorded for this clone. With a much larger clone just one base away, this may be a read error. The sample holds other DNA sequences that translate to the same CDR3. DNA of the CDR3: TGCAGCGTGGAAGGGACTAGCGGGAAGACAGATACGCAGTATTTT. Its protein is CSVEGTSGKTDTQYF. V and J are TRBV29-1 and TRBJ2-3; 13 nucleotides match TRBD2. CDR3 length: 15 residues. Per germline, CDR1 SQVTM and CDR2 ANQGSEA.

The CDR3 is CASSFNADTQYF. The CDR3 DNA reads as TGTGCCAGCAGCTTTAATGCAGATACGCAGTATTTT. The chain recombines TRBV5-5 with TRBJ2-3; no firm D call. CDR1 is SGHKS, CDR2 YYEKEE, per germline (reference sequence). Trimming took off 2 bases at V and 4 bases at J, with 5 bases between the two ends. The length of the CDR3 is 12 residues.

The chain carries TRBV10-3 and TRBJ1-2, with no clear D. Trimming removed 3 bases at V and 5 bases at J, with 22 bases between. The CDR3 totals 17 residues. Germline CDR1 ENHRY, CDR2 SYGVKD. The CDR3 nucleotides are TGTGCCATCAGTGATGAGAAGATCGACCGCCTTACGTATGGCTACACCTTC. Its protein is CAISDEKIDRLTYGYTF.

This clone was detected only a few times. Other DNA sequences of this sample code for an identical CDR3. The rearrangement links TRBV10-3 to TRBJ2-3, with D hard to call. Trimming cost V 5 bases and J 3 bases, with 3 bases left between them. The CDR3 runs to 11 residues. In germline, CDR1 is ENHRY, CDR2 SYGVKD. CDR3 nucleotide sequence: TGTGCCATCAGTACTACAGATACGCAGTATTTT. Its translation: CAISTTDTQYF.

Only a few counts were recorded for this clone. V gene TRBV5-1 combines with J gene TRBJ2-2; D might be TRBD1 (5 bases). The CDR3 runs to 15 residues. Germline V gene data show CDR1 as SGHRS and CDR2 as YFSETQ. Trimming left V 4 bases short and J 1 base short, with 11 bases between. The CDR3 protein is CASSQTALNTGELFF. The CDR3 bases are TGCGCCAGCAGCCAGACAGCCCTGAACACCGGGGAGCTGTTTTTT. The complete variable domain, with remaining parts taken from reference TRBV5-1 and TRBJ2-2, reads KAGVTQTPRYLIKTRGQQVTLSCSPISGHRSVSWYQQTPGQGLQFLFEYFSETQRNKGNFPGRFSGRQFSNSRSEMNVSTLELGDSALYLCASSQTALNTGELFFGEGSRLTVL.

The rearrangement links TRBV30 to TRBJ2-1; a possible D gene is TRBD2 (6 bases). Germline-derived CDR1 and CDR2 are GTSNPN and SVGIG (reference sequence). Trimming shortened V by 2 bases and J by 2 bases, and 10 bases separated the two germline ends. This CDR3 contains 14 residues. The CDR3 sequence is CAWSRGTTYNEQFF. Here the CDR3 DNA reads TGTGCCTGGAGTCGGGGGACCACCTACAATGAGCAGTTCTTC.

Concerning this clone: Other DNA sequences in the sample encode the same CDR3. The CDR3 is CSVRTGRYEQYF. The CDR3 DNA reads TGCAGCGTCCGGACAGGGCGGTACGAGCAGTACTTC. The chain combines TRBV29-1 with TRBJ2-7, with 8 bases fitting TRBD1. The germline gives CDR1 SQVTM, CDR2 ANQGSEA. J gave up 4 bases and V 6 bases, and 5 bases lay outside the gene matches. This CDR3 spans 12 amino acids.

This clone was counted a few times. The chain has TRBV7-9 and TRBJ2-5; TRBD1 agrees at 11 bases. The CDR3 extends over 16 amino acids. With 6 bases clipped from V and 4 bases from J, the junction kept 10 bases outside the gene matches. The germline CDR1 and CDR2 sequences are SEHNR and FQNEAQ (reference sequence). CDR3 bases: TGTGCCAGCAGGAGTGGACAGGGGGCAGCGGGAGAGACCCAGTACTTC. The encoded protein is CASRSGQGAAGETQYF.

The gene calls are TRBV28 and TRBJ1-1; D unresolved. Trimming cost V 2 bases and J 4 bases, with 5 bases left between them. This CDR3 is built from 12 residues. The germline V gene has CDR1 MDHEN and CDR2 SYDVKM. CDR3 nucleotides: TGTGCCAGCAGTTTACAAAGCACTGAAGCTTTCTTT. Its translation: CASSLQSTEAFF. Combining the CDR3 with reference TRBV28 and TRBJ1-1 gives the whole variable domain DVKVTQSSRYLVKRTGEKVFLECVQDMDHENMFWYRQDPGLGLRLIYFSYDVKMKEKGDIPEGYSVSREKKERFSLILESASTNQTSMYLCASSLQSTEAFFGQGTRLTVV.

The V call is TRBV27, the J call TRBJ1-2, with TRBD1 matching over 8 bases. With 2 bases clipped from V and 8 bases from J, the junction kept 7 bases outside the gene matches. CDR1 and CDR2 from the germline V gene are MNHEY and SMNVEV (reference sequence). This CDR3 is built from 14 residues. This CDR3 reads CASSLNRGELGYTF. The CDR3 DNA reads as TGTGCCAGCAGTTTAAACAGGGGGGAATTAGGCTACACCTTC.

J is TRBJ2-3 and V is TRBV29-1, with no clear D. The CDR3 is 12 amino acids. Per the germline V gene, CDR1 is SQVTM and CDR2 is ANQGSEA. Trimming shortened V by 4 bases and J by 1 base, and 6 bases separated the two germline ends. The CDR3 region is CSVVMGTDTQYF. CDR3 nucleotide sequence: TGCAGCGTTGTAATGGGCACAGATACGCAGTATTTT.

This chain uses TRBV7-9 with TRBJ2-4; possibly TRBD2 for D (5 bases). The V and J ends lost 5 bases and 8 bases respectively, with 13 bases between them. The germline gives CDR1 SEHNR, CDR2 FQNEAQ (reference sequence). The CDR3 totals 13 residues. The CDR3 coding sequence is TGTGCCAGCAGCGTCCGGGGAGAGGACATTCAGTACTTC. This encodes CASSVRGEDIQYF.

This clone showed up just a few times. CDR3 sequence: CASRTGTGRPLHF. DNA for the CDR3: TGTGCCAGCAGAACCGGGACAGGTCGACCCCTCCACTTT. The chain is built from TRBV6-5 and TRBJ1-6; 8 positions match TRBD1. This CDR3 contains 13 residues. The junction had 7 bases not matched to a gene; V was cut back by 6 bases and J by 12 bases. Germline lookup yields CDR1 MNHEY and CDR2 SVGAGI.

J is TRBJ2-1 and V is TRBV5-1; 9 nucleotides align to TRBD2. The CDR3 has 16 amino acids. Looked up from germline, CDR1 is SGHRS and CDR2 is YFSETQ. V shed 6 bases and J 7 bases; nucleotides not matched to a gene: 14. In DNA form, the CDR3 reads TGCGCCAGCAACCCCGAGGGACTAGCTGTTAGGAATGAGCAGTTCTTC. It yields the protein CASNPEGLAVRNEQFF. The complete variable domain, with remaining parts taken from reference TRBV5-1 and TRBJ2-1, reads KAGVTQTPRYLIKTRGQQVTLSCSPISGHRSVSWYQQTPGQGLQFLFEYFSETQRNKGNFPGRFSGRQFSNSRSEMNVSTLELGDSALYLCASNPEGLAVRNEQFFGPGTRLTVL.

A few counts support this clone. The chain employs TRBV19 and TRBJ2-3, with a possible D match to TRBD2 (6 bases). The germline V and J ends were trimmed by 10 bases and 3 bases, with 14 bases remaining between them. The CDR3 runs to 13 residues. The V gene's germline CDR1 is LNHDA and CDR2 SQIVND (reference sequence). For the CDR3, the DNA is TGTGCCACCATTACCGGGGGTACAGATACGCAGTATTTT. It is translated as CATITGGTDTQYF. The entire variable domain, with the rest obtained from reference TRBV19 and TRBJ2-3, is as follows: DGGITQSPKYLFRKEGQNVTLSCEQNLNHDAMYWYRQDPGQGLRLIYYSQIVNDFQKGDIAEGYSVSREKKESFPLTVTSAQKNPTAFYLCATITGGTDTQYFGPGTRLTVL.

DNA for the CDR3: TGTGCCAGCAGTCCAGGGGACAGGGCTAACTATGGCTACACCTTC. It is translated as CASSPGDRANYGYTF. The J gene is TRBJ1-2, the V gene TRBV27, with 9 nucleotides matching TRBD1. CDR3 length equals 15 residues. CDR1 is MNHEY and CDR2 is SMNVEV in the germline V gene (reference sequence). Unmatched junction bases numbered 4, after V lost 5 bases and J lost 0 bases.

The genes are TRBV5-6 and TRBJ2-3, with 7 bases aligning to TRBD1. Germline V gives CDR1 SGHDT, CDR2 YYEEEE. The CDR3 contains 15 residues. The junction had 6 bases not matched to a gene; V was cut back by 2 bases and J by 3 bases. The chain's CDR3 is CASSFLGQATDTQYF. The CDR3 nucleotides read TGTGCCAGCAGCTTCCTCGGACAGGCGACAGATACGCAGTATTTT.

This clone was counted only a few times. The gene calls are TRBV11-2 and TRBJ1-5; D not resolved. This CDR3 has 17 amino acids. CDR1 is SGHAT and CDR2 is FQNNGV in the germline V gene. Trimming shortened V by 1 base and J by 1 base, and 14 bases separated the two germline ends. The CDR3 region is CASSLVEGIGSNQPQHF. The CDR3, as DNA: TGTGCCAGCAGCTTAGTCGAAGGAATTGGAAGCAATCAGCCCCAGCATTTT. Full variable domain (remainder filled in from reference TRBV11-2 and TRBJ1-5): EAGVAQSPRYKIIEKRQSVAFWCNPISGHATLYWYQQILGQGPKLLIQFQNNGVVDDSQLPKDRFSAERLKGVDSTLKIQPAKLEDSAVYLCASSLVEGIGSNQPQHFGDGTRLSIL.

The sample holds a few counts of this clone. The chain joins TRBV30 to TRBJ1-5; no clear D gene. The CDR3 has 17 amino acids. Trimming left V 0 bases short and J 7 bases short, with 22 bases between. Germline loops: CDR1 GTSNPN, CDR2 SVGIG (reference sequence). This CDR3 is CAWSVLGWADNIQPQHF. The CDR3 nucleotides are TGTGCCTGGAGTGTTTTGGGGTGGGCAGATAATATCCAGCCCCAGCATTTT.

This clone was counted only a few times. The chain carries TRBV4-3 and TRBJ2-1; 7 positions agree with TRBD2. This CDR3 spans 14 amino acids. V lost 1 base, J lost 3 bases, and 0 bases stayed unmatched. Germline V gene data show CDR1 as LGHNA and CDR2 as YSLEER. This CDR3 is CASSQGDYYNEQFF. As DNA, the CDR3 is TGCGCCAGCAGCCAAGGGGACTACTACAATGAGCAGTTCTTC.

The V call is TRBV5-1, the J call TRBJ2-7, with a weak D call TRBD2 (5 bases). The CDR3 totals 16 residues. V shed 3 bases and J shed 3 bases, with 19 bases lying between them. Germline V gene data show CDR1 as SGHRS and CDR2 as YFSETQ. CDR3 nucleotide sequence: TGCGCCAGCAGCTGGACTCTAAGCGGAACCAACTACGAGCAGTACTTC. Translated, it gives CASSWTLSGTNYEQYF.

In this sample, this clone turned up a few times. Other DNA sequences of this sample code for an identical CDR3. This chain uses TRBV5-4 with TRBJ2-5, with D uncertain. Trimming took 4 bases from V and 2 from J, leaving 3 bases between them. The CDR3 spans 11 residues. Germline CDR1 is SGHNT and CDR2 is YYREEE (reference sequence). The CDR3 sequence is CASSRQETQYF. The CDR3 bases are TGTGCCAGCAGCAGGCAAGAGACCCAGTACTTC.

In its sample, this clone was seen a few times. Germline is not matched at one junction end, which may reflect a read error. The V gene is TRBV13, the J gene TRBJ2-7; 11 nucleotides align to TRBD1. Germline V gene data show CDR1 as PRHDT and CDR2 as FYEKMQ (reference sequence). This CDR3 spans 15 amino acids. The CDR3 protein is CARSRTGGPSYEQYF. As DNA, the CDR3 is TGTGCCCGCAGTCGGACAGGGGGCCCATCCTACGAGCAGTACTTC.

V and J are TRBV18 and TRBJ2-7; possible D gene TRBD1, 6 bases. CDR1 KGHSH and CDR2 LQKENI come from the germline V gene. The CDR3 is 13 residues long. Trimming cost V 4 bases and J 7 bases, with 14 bases left between them. DNA for the CDR3: TGTGCCAGCTCACGGGAACAGGGTCGAGAGCAGTACTTC. Amino acids: CASSREQGREQYF.

A few counts support this clone. The rearrangement links TRBV15 to TRBJ2-3; D is unresolved. Germline V gene sequence: CDR1 LNHNV, CDR2 YYDKDF (reference sequence). V lost 3 bases and J 0 bases, leaving 4 bases between the germline ends. The CDR3 is 13 amino acids. The CDR3 DNA reads TGTGCCACCAGCAGTATCAGCACAGATACGCAGTATTTT. It yields the protein CATSSISTDTQYF.

The rearrangement uses TRBV2 and TRBJ1-1, with D unresolved. V shed 11 bases and J shed 1 base, with 14 bases lying between them. Germline lookup yields CDR1 SNHLY and CDR2 FYNNEI. This CDR3 has 13 amino acids. CDR3 sequence (DNA): TGTGCCTCTCTTAGACGGCGGAACACTGAAGCTTTCTTT. Translating it yields CASLRRRNTEAFF.

This clone was seen many times. The V and J genes are TRBV6-5 and TRBJ2-1; 8 positions match TRBD2. Germline assignment: CDR1 MNHEY and CDR2 SVGAGI. The CDR3 loop spans 15 amino acids. Trimming took 8 bases from V and 6 from J; bases not matched to a gene: 12. The CDR3 spells CASVREGGRINEQFF. The CDR3, as DNA: TGTGCCAGCGTCCGGGAGGGCGGCCGAATCAATGAGCAGTTCTTC.

This clone was observed a handful of times. The chain carries TRBV9 and TRBJ2-3; D might be TRBD1 (5 bases). The CDR3 has 14 residues. Germline V CDR1 and CDR2: SGDLS, YYNGEE. Trimming cost V 3 bases and J 1 base, with 9 bases left between them. The CDR3 sequence is CASSGGQRTDTQYF. In DNA, the CDR3 is TGTGCCAGCAGCGGGGGCCAGCGCACAGATACGCAGTATTTT.